This T cell receptor beta chain originates from a study of circulating and synovial CD4+ cells in juvenile arthritis. Study findings and constraints: Circulating pathogenic-like and bulk T cells looked alike by Vbeta family usage. Bulk blood CD4 samples held at least an order of magnitude more or fewer genomes than CPL. Diversity here was lower than in bulk blood CD4 cells.

Sequenced samples came from active juvenile idiopathic arthritis patients. Here immunoSEQ multiplex PCR was the method, and the copy in TCRdb shows in-frame clones only, minus some. The sample yields 15,000 or so clones, under 95% seen once. This clone was found once. Its antigen is unidentified. This CDR3 has 13 amino acids. CDR1 and CDR2 from the germline V gene are SNHLY and FYNNEI. Deletions cut 7 bases from V and 5 bases from J, with 12 bases between. Sequencing used CD4+ T cells from blood. This TCR was recovered from a human donor with juvenile idiopathic arthritis. The chain recombines TRBV2 with TRBJ1-5; D might be TRBD1 (5 bases). The CDR3 DNA follows: TGTGCCAGCATCGCGGGGGTGGATCAGCCCCAGCATTTT. Translated, it gives CASIAGVDQPQHF.